The subject of this entry is one TCR beta chain. Assay used: immunoSEQ multiplex PCR; TCRdb lists only in-frame clones, some missing. The sample has 140,000 or so clones; about 90% are singletons. The sample belongs to a study of T cell responses to AZD1222 COVID-19 vaccine. The length of the CDR3 is 14 residues. The V gene lost 6 bases and the J gene lost 7 bases, with 19 bases spanning the gap. The V gene's germline CDR1 is MNHNY and CDR2 SVGAGI (reference sequence). The sequencing here drew on peripheral blood, taken on day 0 of AZD1222 vaccination. This sequence joins TRBV6-6 and TRBJ2-7; D is perhaps TRBD1 (6 bases). The source of this sequence is an adult in good health. The CDR3 bases are TGTGCCAGCAGAAAAGGGCAGGGGCAAATGGAGCAGTACTTC. Translation: CASRKGQGQMEQYF.